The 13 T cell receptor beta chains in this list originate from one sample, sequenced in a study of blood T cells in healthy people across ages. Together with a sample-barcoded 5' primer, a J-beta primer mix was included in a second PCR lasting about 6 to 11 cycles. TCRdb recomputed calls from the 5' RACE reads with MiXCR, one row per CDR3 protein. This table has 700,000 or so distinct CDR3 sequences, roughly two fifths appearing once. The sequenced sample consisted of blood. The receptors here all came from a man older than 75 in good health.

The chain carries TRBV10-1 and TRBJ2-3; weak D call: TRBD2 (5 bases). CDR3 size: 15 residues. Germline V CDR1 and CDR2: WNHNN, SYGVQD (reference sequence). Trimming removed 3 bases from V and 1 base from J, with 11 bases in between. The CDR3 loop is CASSDGNGGTDTQYF. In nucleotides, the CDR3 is TGCGCCAGCAGTGATGGGAACGGGGGCACAGATACGCAGTATTTT.

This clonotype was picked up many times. The chain's CDR3 is CASSVGGLGTDTQYF. CDR3 sequence (DNA): TGTGCCAGCAGCGTCGGCGGGTTGGGCACAGATACGCAGTATTTT. This rearrangement joins TRBV9 to TRBJ2-3; TRBD2 is a possible D gene (5 bases). Germline CDR1 reads SGDLS; CDR2 reads YYNGEE. This CDR3 has 15 amino acids. The V gene lost 2 bases and the J gene lost 1 base, with 11 bases spanning the gap.

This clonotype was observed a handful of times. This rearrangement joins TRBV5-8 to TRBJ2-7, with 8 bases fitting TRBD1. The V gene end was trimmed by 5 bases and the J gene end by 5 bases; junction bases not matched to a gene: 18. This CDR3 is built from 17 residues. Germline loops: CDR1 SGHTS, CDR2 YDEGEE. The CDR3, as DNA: TGTGCCAGCAGTTTAACCTTCGTAGGGGCAGGGGGCGACGAGCAGTACTTC. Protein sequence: CASSLTFVGAGGDEQYF.

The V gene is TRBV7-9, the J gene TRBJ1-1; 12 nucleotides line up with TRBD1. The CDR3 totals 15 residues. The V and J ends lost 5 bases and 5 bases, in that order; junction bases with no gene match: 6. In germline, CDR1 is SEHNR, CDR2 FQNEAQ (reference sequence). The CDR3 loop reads CASSGTGGMATEAFF. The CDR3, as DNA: TGTGCCAGCAGCGGGACAGGGGGCATGGCGACTGAAGCTTTCTTT.

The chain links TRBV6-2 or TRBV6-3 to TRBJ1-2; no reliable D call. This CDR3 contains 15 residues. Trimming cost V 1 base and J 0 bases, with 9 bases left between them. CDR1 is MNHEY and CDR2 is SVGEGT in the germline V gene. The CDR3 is CASSYWESTNYGYTF. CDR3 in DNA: TGTGCCAGCAGTTACTGGGAGTCTACTAACTATGGCTACACCTTC.

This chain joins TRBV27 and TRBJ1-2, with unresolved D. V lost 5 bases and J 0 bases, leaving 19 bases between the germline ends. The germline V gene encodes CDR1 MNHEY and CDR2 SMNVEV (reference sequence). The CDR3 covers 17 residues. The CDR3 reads CASSMRRGGRPNYGYTF. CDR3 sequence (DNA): TGTGCCAGCAGTATGAGACGGGGAGGGAGACCTAACTATGGCTACACCTTC.

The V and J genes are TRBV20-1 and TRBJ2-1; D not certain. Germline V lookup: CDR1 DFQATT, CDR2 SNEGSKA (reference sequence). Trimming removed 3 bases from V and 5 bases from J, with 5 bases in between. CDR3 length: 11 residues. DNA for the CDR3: TGCAGTGCTAGTCTCCACAATGAGCAGTTCTTC. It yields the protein CSASLHNEQFF.

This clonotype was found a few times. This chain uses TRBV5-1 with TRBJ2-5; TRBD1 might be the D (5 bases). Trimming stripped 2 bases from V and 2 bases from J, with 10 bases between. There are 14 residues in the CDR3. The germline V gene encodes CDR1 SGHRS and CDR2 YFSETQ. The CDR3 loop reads CASSLLDKQETQYF. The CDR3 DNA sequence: TGCGCCAGCAGCTTACTGGACAAACAAGAGACCCAGTACTTC.

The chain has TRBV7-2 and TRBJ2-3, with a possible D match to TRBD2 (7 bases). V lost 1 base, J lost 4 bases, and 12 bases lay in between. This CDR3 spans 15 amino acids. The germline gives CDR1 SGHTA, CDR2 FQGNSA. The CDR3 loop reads CASSLGGGRPDTQYF. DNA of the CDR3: TGTGCCAGCAGCTTAGGGGGGGGGCGACCAGATACGCAGTATTTT.

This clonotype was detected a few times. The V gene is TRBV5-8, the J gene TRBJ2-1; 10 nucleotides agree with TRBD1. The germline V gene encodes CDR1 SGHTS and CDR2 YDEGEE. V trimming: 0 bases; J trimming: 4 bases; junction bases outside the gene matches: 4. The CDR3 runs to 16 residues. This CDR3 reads CASSLGTGGGYNEQFF. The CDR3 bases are TGTGCCAGCAGCTTGGGGACAGGGGGGGGTTACAATGAGCAGTTCTTC. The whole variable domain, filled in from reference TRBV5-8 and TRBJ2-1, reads EAGVTQSPTHLIKTRGQQATLRCSPISGHTSVYWYQQALGLGLQFLLWYDEGEERNRGNFPPRFSGRQFPNYSSELNVNALELEDSALYLCASSLGTGGGYNEQFFGPGTRLTVL.

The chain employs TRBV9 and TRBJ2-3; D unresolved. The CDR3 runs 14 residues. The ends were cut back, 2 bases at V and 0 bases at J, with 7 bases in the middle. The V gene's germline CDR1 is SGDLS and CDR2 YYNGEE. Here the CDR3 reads CASSVTPSTDTQYF. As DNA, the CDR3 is TGTGCCAGCAGCGTTACTCCTAGCACAGATACGCAGTATTTT.

The CDR3 is CASNNLRGQTQYF. CDR3 coding DNA: TGTGCCAGCAACAACCTGCGGGGACAGACCCAGTACTTC. This chain links TRBV5-6 with TRBJ2-7, with D maybe TRBD2 (6 bases). The J call is uncertain, as TRBJ2-5 better fits the DNA end. Per germline, CDR1 SGHDT and CDR2 YYEEEE. The length of the CDR3 is 13 residues.

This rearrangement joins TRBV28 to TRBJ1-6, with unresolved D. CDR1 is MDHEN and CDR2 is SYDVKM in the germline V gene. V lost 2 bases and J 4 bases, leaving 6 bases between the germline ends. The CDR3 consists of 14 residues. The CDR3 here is CASSLIRYNSPLHF. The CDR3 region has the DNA TGTGCCAGCAGTTTAATCAGATATAATTCACCCCTCCACTTT.